This T cell receptor beta chain is drawn from a study of radiation and T cells in renal cell carcinoma (dated by TCRdb to 2019 to 2021). About the study as a whole: The samples were drawn from a clinical trial, where primary renal cell carcinomas were treated with 15 Gy of stereotactic body radiation therapy and then removed by nephrectomy 4 weeks afterward. TCR beta sequencing covered 50 to 55 samples in total, comprising approximately 26 tumors and about 27 peripheral blood samples. In the approximately 53 samples combined, roughly 4.4 million unique CDR3 nucleotide sequences were found, encoding 2.5 million or so unique CDR3 amino acid sequences. Overall results and qualifications from the work: An increase in top tumor clonotypes in blood was observed from baseline to 2 weeks post-radiation, followed by contraction by 4 weeks, which was taken to suggest transient expansion of tumor-resident clones. The single-armed trial design could not address effects of radiation dose or scheduling on the TCR repertoire. Because pretreatment tumor biopsies were not available, the baseline intratumoral presence of clonotypes could not be determined. Changes in the blood repertoire were not tracked past 4 weeks after treatment.

In the paper's terms, the time point label means: blood 2 weeks post-SBRT. According to the study, the label for this sample's treatment or condition signals: 15 Gy SBRT to primary tumor, nephrectomy 4 weeks later. To follow tumor-enriched clonotypes, peripheral blood was collected serially from radiation-treated patients at baseline and again at 2 weeks and 4 weeks after SBRT. Renal cell carcinoma with clear cell pathology was present in all patients. The QIAamp DNA Blood Mini Kit (Qiagen) was used to prepare genomic DNA for TCR sequencing. The analyses included only samples that passed all quality control checks. TCR beta libraries were generated from genomic DNA with the immunoSEQ kit, following the manufacturer's recommendations. To prepare libraries, a first multiplex PCR with proprietary primers was run, followed by a second PCR that added unique barcodes, and a bead cleanup was done after each round. Each sample batch included a kit-provided positive control reaction and a negative control reaction. The final libraries were assessed on an Agilent 4200 TapeStation D1000 ScreenTape, pooled by volume, and quantified by qPCR. Sequencing was performed on an Illumina NextSeq500 with a MidOutput 150-cycle cartridge, and 156 Read1 and 15 Index1 cycles were run with kit custom primers. The pooled library was loaded at approximately 0.95 pM with approximately 20% PhiX control spiked in. On the authors' methods: Vendor-processed data were analyzed in R, and a clonotype was defined as all T cells sharing the same CDR3 nucleotide sequence. For clone abundance analyses, frequencies were normalized to the 10,000 most abundant clones per sample. Public T cell clones, averaging fewer than five per sample, were removed before analysis. Tumor-enriched clonotypes and baseline blood-enriched clonotypes were defined as those with an abundance difference of at least 32-fold between compartments. Clonotypes expanded or contracted between blood time points were identified with a beta-binomial differential abundance model. The Baroni-Urbani and Buser coefficient was used to measure tumor-blood repertoire similarity, and groups were compared with two-tailed Wilcoxon tests in R. The table was pulled from immuneACCESS by TCRdb, which kept in-frame rearrangements only. Such tables lose some clones; where checked, under half of the loss comes from unresolved V genes, and the rest has no known cause. That table supplies the V and J calls and clone size; D and trimming were determined from the DNA. The sample profile shows 100,000 to 150,000 clones; about four fifths of them were found once. The biggest ten clones account for roughly 5% of the sample.

Of note for this clone: Its antigen is currently not known. No quality values exist for individual bases; no much larger clone is one base distant.

The CDR3 runs 16 amino acids, cysteine and phenylalanine included. CDR3 DNA is the only sequence kept; it has 48 bases, read in frame from the first base. CDR1 SGHRS and CDR2 YFSETQ were looked up in the germline V gene. V is reduced by 1 base and J by 1 base, leaving a spacing of 12 bases between them. This sample comprised blood, obtained from a patient whose treatment included radiotherapy and nephrectomy. The sequence was obtained from a middle-aged man with renal cell carcinoma. The V and J segments used are TRBV5-1 and TRBJ1-3, and TRBD1 may be the D gene, going by 5 matching bases. The nucleotide sequence is given as TGCGCCAGCAGCTTGCAAGGGACTAAGTCTGGAAACACCATATATTTT. Its coded protein is CASSLQGTKSGNTIYF.